Listed here are 10 T cell receptor beta chains from one sample, sequenced in a study of shared T cell receptors in the human thymus. Generated by immunoSEQ multiplex PCR, the TCRdb table keeps only in-frame clones and is missing some. The table lists hundreds of thousands of clones, roughly 85% of them singletons, with 0.0095% to 0.013% in the top ten. These data were likewise used in another study, on human thymus T cells.

Source material: thymocytes. All receptors derive from a girl under three years old with a congenital heart defect.

J is TRBJ2-2 and V is TRBV6-1; D is unclear. Trimming cost V 3 bases and J 4 bases, with 15 bases left between them. The germline CDR1 and CDR2 sequences are MNHNS and SASEGT. The length of the CDR3 is 16 residues. Here the CDR3 DNA reads TGTGCCAGCAGTGAGAGTGGTACTACCCGCACCGGGGAGCTGTTTTTT. It specifies CASSESGTTRTGELFF.

The rearrangement uses TRBV15 and TRBJ2-5; weak D call: TRBD1 (6 bases). V gave up 3 bases and J gave up 2 bases, with 13 bases separating them. The V gene's germline CDR1 is LNHNV and CDR2 YYDKDF (reference sequence). The CDR3 covers 15 residues. CDR3 bases: TGTGCCACCAGCAGCCCCGGACAGATACAAGAGACCCAGTACTTC. It specifies CATSSPGQIQETQYF.

V usage is TRBV5-1 and J usage is TRBJ1-2; D is unresolved. The V gene lost 0 bases and the J gene lost 6 bases, with 6 bases spanning the gap. This CDR3 contains 12 residues. CDR1 is SGHRS and CDR2 is YFSETQ in the germline V gene. CDR3 DNA sequence: TGCGCCAGCAGCTTGGGAGAGGATGGCTACACCTTC. It codes for CASSLGEDGYTF.

The chain is built from TRBV19 and TRBJ2-1, with D possibly being TRBD1 (5 bases). V was shortened by 7 bases and J by 1 base, with 11 bases between the two germline ends. CDR3 length: 14 residues. The germline CDR1 and CDR2 sequences are LNHDA and SQIVND (reference sequence). CDR3 DNA: TGTGCCAGTAAGGGGTTTGGATCCTACAATGAGCAGTTCTTC. Translated, it gives CASKGFGSYNEQFF. Based on the CDR3 plus reference TRBV19 and TRBJ2-1, the full variable domain is DGGITQSPKYLFRKEGQNVTLSCEQNLNHDAMYWYRQDPGQGLRLIYYSQIVNDFQKGDIAEGYSVSREKKESFPLTVTSAQKNPTAFYLCASKGFGSYNEQFFGPGTRLTVL.

J is TRBJ1-3 and V is TRBV30, with D uncertain. Trimming removed 1 base from V and 0 bases from J, with 10 bases in between. CDR3 length equals 15 residues. Per germline, CDR1 GTSNPN and CDR2 SVGIG (reference sequence). The CDR3 reads CAWSAGSSSGNTIYF. CDR3 DNA sequence: TGTGCCTGGAGTGCAGGCTCGAGCTCTGGAAACACCATATATTTT.

The gene calls are TRBV6-1 and TRBJ1-1; perhaps TRBD1 as D (5 bases). CDR3 size: 16 residues. Germline lookup yields CDR1 MNHNS and CDR2 SASEGT. Between the trimmed V and J ends, which lost 4 bases and 2 bases, there was a span of 17 bases. CDR3 amino acids: CASSGLTEGPNTEAFF. CDR3 DNA sequence: TGTGCCAGCAGTGGGTTGACAGAAGGTCCCAACACTGAAGCTTTCTTT.

The gene calls are TRBV9 and TRBJ1-2, with unresolved D. The germline V and J ends were trimmed by 0 bases and 5 bases, with 17 bases remaining between them. CDR3 length: 16 residues. Looked up from germline, CDR1 is SGDLS and CDR2 is YYNGEE. CDR3 DNA: TGTGCCAGCAGCGTAGGAGACGGGATCGGCTGGTATGGCTACACCTTC. Its translation is CASSVGDGIGWYGYTF.

Worth noting for this clone: At the DNA level, this CDR3 is encoded by other sequences in the same sample as well. The chain recombines TRBV20-1 with TRBJ2-7; TRBD2 might be the D (6 bases). Germline CDR1 and CDR2: DFQATT and SNEGSKA (reference sequence). The V gene lost 5 bases and the J gene lost 1 base, with 6 bases spanning the gap. The CDR3 sequence is 11 residues long. The CDR3 sequence: CSARGSYEQYF. The CDR3 coding sequence is TGCAGTGCTCGGGGGTCCTACGAGCAGTACTTC.

The V gene is TRBV28, the J gene TRBJ1-2, with a possible D match to TRBD1 (5 bases). The CDR3 runs to 16 residues. V lost 6 bases and J lost 4, with 21 bases in between. From germline, CDR1 is MDHEN and CDR2 SYDVKM. CDR3 loop: CASSCQGTTDLYGYTF. In DNA, the CDR3 is TGTGCCAGCAGCTGCCAGGGAACGACAGACCTCTATGGCTACACCTTC.

J is TRBJ1-2 and V is TRBV6-1; D gene uncertain. The CDR3 is 16 amino acids. Trimming took 2 bases from V and 1 from J, leaving 14 bases between them. Germline assignment: CDR1 MNHNS and CDR2 SASEGT. DNA of the CDR3: TGTGCCAGCAGTGAAATCGGGCGGGAGGGTAACTATGGCTACACCTTC. Amino acid sequence: CASSEIGREGNYGYTF.